This T cell receptor beta chain was recorded in a study of naive CD8 T cells in extremely preterm neonates. Study overall: Adult ages are 25-50 years in the abstract, 20-50 in methods. Notes on the study in general: Preterm infants showed shorter CDR3s, fewer N additions and less trimming than older groups. Preterm neonate repertoires were significantly less rich by iChao1 than others.

Comments on this clone: Its antigen is not identified.

The healthy nonsmoking adult controls had a median age of approximately 40 years, range about 20-55 years. This CDR3 is 13 amino acids long. J was trimmed by 3 bases and V by 6 bases; bases with no gene match: 0. CDR1 is LNHDA, CDR2 SQIVND, per germline (reference sequence). TCRdb's table, derived via immunoSEQ multiplex PCR, lists solely in-frame clones and lacks some. This sample has about 5,100 clones, with 95% to 98% found just once. The sequencing input was naive CD8+ T cells from blood. The chain couples TRBV19 to TRBJ2-5, with 11 bases matching TRBD2. This TCR was sampled from a human donor in good health. CDR3 loop: CASRGLAEETQYF. The CDR3 coding sequence is TGTGCCAGTAGGGGACTAGCGGAAGAGACCCAGTACTTC.